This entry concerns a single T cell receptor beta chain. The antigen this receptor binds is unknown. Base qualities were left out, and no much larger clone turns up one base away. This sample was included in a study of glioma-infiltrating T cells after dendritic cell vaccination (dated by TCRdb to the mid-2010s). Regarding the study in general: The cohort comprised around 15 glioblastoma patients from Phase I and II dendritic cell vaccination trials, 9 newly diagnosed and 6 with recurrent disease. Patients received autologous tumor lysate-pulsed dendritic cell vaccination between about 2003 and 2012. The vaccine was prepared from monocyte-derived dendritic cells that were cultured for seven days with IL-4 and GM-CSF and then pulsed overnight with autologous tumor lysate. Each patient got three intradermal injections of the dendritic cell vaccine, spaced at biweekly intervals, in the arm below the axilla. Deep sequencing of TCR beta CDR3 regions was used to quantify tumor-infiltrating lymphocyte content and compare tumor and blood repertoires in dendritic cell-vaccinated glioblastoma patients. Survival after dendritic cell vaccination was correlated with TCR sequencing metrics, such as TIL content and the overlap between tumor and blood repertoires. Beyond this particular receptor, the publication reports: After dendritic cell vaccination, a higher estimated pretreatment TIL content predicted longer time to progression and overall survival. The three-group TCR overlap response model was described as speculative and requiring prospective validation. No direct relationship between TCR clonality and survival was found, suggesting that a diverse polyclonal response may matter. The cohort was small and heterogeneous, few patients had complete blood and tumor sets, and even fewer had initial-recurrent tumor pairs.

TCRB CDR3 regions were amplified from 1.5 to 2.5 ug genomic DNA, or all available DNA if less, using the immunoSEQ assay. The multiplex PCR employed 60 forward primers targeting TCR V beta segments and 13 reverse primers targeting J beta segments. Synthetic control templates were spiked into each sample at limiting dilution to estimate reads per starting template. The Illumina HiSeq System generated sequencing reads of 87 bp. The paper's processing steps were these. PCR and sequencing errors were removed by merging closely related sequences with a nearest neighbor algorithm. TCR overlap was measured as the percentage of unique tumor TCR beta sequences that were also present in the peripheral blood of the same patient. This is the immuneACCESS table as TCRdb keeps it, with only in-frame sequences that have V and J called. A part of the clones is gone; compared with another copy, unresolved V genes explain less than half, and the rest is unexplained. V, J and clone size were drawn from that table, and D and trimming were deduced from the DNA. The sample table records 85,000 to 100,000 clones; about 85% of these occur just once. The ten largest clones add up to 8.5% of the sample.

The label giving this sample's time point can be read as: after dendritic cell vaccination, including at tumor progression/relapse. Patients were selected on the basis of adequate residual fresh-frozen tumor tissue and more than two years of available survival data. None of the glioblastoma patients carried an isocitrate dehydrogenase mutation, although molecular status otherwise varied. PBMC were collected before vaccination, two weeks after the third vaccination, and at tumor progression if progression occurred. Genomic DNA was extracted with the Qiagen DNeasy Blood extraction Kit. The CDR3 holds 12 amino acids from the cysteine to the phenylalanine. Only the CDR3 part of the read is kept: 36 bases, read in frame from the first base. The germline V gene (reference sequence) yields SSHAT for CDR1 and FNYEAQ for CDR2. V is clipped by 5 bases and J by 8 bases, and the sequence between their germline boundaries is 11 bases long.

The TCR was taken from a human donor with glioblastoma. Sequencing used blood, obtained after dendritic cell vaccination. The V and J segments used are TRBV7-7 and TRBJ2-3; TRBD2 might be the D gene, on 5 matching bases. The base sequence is TGTGCCAGCAGCCAAGATGGAGGTACGCAGTATTTT. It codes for CASSQDGGTQYF.